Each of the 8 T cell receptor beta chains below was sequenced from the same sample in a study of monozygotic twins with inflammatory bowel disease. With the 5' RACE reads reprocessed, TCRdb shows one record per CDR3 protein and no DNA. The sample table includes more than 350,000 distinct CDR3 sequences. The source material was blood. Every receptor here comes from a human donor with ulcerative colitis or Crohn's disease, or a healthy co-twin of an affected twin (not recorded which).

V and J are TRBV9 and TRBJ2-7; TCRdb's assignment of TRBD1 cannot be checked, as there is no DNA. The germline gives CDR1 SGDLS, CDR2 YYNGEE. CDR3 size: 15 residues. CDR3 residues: CASSAQGAMKDEQYF.

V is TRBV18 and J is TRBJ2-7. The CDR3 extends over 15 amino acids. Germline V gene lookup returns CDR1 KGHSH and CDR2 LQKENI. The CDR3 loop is CASSPLGLASYEQYF.

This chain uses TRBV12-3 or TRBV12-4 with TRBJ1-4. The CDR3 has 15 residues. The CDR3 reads CASSLDPRTNEKLFF.

The CDR3 region is CASRTDRALYQPQHF. The gene calls are TRBV19 and TRBJ1-5. In germline, CDR1 is LNHDA, CDR2 SQIVND (reference sequence). CDR3 size: 15 residues.

CDR3 sequence: CASMTGGHGYTF. The chain joins TRBV19 to TRBJ1-2; TCRdb's D gene call, TRBD1, goes unchecked for lack of DNA. The germline V gene encodes CDR1 LNHDA and CDR2 SQIVND (reference sequence). This CDR3 spans 12 amino acids.

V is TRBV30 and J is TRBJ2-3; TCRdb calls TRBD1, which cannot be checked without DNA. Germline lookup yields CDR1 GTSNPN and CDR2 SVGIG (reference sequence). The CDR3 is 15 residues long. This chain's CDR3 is CARRGRGTPTDTQYF.

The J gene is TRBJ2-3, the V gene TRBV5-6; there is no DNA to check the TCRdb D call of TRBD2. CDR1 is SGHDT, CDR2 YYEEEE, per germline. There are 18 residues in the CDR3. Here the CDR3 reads CASSSGRTLAGGLDTQYF.

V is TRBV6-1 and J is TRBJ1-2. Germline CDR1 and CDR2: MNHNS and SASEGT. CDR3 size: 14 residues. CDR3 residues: CASSEDWGTYGYTF.